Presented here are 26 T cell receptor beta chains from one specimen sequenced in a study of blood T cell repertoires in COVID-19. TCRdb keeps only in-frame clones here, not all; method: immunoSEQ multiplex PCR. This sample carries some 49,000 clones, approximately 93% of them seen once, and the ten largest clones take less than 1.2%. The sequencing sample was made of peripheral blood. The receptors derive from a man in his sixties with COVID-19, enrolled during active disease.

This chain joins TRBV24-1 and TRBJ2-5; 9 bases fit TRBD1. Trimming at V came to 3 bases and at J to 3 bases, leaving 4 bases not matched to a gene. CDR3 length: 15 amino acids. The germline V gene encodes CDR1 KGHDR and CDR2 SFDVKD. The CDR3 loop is CATSDAGTGKETQYF. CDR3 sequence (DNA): TGTGCCACCAGTGATGCCGGGACAGGGAAAGAGACCCAGTACTTC.

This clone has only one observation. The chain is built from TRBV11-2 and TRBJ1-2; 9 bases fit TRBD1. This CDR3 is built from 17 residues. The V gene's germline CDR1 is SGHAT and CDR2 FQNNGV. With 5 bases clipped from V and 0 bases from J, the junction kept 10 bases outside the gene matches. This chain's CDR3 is CASSTGTGWGSNYGYTF. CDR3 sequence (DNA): TGTGCCAGCAGCACCGGGACAGGGTGGGGATCTAACTATGGCTACACCTTC.

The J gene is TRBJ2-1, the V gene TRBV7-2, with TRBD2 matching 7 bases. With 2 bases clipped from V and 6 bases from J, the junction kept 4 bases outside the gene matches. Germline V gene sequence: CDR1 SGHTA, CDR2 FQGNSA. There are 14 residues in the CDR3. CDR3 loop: CASSLNIAGNEQFF. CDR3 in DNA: TGTGCCAGCAGCTTAAATATAGCGGGCAATGAGCAGTTCTTC.

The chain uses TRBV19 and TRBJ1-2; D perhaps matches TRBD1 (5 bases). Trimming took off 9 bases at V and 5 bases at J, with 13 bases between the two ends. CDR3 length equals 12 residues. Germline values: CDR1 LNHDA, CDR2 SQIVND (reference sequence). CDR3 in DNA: TGTGCCAGCGGGGGGGATCTTTATGGCTACACCTTC. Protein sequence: CASGGDLYGYTF.

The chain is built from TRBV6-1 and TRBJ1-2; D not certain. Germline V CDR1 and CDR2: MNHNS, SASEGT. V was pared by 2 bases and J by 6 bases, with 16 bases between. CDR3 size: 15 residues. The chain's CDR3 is CASSELFRDGHGYTF. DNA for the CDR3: TGTGCCAGCAGTGAATTGTTTCGGGATGGTCATGGCTACACCTTC.

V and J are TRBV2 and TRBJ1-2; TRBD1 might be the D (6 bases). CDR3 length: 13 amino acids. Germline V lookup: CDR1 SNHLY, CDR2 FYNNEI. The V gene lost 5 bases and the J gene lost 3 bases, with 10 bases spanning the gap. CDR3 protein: CASSSGVDYGYTF. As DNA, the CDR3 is TGTGCCAGCAGTTCAGGGGTTGACTATGGCTACACCTTC.

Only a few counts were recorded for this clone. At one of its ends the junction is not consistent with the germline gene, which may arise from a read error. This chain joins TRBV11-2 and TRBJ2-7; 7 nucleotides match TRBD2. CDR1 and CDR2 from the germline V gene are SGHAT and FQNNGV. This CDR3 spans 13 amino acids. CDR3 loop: CASSLTSSHEQYF. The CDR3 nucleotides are TGTGCCAGCAGCCTGACTAGCTCCCACGAGCAGTACTTC.

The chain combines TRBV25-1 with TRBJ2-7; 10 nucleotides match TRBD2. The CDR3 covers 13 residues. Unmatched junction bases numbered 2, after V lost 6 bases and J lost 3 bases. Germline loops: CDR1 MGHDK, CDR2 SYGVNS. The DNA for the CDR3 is TGTGCCAGCAGGGCTAGCGGGAGCTACGAGCAGTACTTC. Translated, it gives CASRASGSYEQYF.

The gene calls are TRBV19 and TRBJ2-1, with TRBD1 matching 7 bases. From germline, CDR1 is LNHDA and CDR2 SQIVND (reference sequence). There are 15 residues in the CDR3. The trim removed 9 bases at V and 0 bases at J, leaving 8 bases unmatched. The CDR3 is CASQTGASSYNEQFF. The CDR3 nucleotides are TGTGCCAGCCAAACAGGGGCTTCCTCCTACAATGAGCAGTTCTTC.

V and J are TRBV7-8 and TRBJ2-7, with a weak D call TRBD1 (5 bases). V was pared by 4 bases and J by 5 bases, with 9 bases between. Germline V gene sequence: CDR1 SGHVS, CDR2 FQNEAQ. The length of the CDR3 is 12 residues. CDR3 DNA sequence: TGTGCCAGCAGCTCAGGGTCCCACGAGCAGTACTTC. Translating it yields CASSSGSHEQYF.

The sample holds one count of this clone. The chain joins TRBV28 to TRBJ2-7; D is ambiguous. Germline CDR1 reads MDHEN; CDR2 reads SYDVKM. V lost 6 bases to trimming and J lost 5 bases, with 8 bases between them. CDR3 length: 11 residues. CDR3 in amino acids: CASRKQDEQYF. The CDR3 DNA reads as TGTGCCAGCAGGAAGCAGGACGAGCAGTACTTC.

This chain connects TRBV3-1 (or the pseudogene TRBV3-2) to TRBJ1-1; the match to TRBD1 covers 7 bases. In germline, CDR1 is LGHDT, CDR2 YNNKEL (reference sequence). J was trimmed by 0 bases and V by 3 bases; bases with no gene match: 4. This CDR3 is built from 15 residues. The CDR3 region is CASSHTGAMNTEAFF. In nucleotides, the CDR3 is TGTGCCAGCAGCCATACAGGGGCCATGAACACTGAAGCTTTCTTT.

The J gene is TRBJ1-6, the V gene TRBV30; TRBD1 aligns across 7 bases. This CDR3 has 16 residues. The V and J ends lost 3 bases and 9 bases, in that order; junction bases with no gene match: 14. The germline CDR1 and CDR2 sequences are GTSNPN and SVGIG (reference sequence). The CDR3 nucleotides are TGTGCCTGGAGGATTGCCGGGGACAGCCTCGGTTCACCCCTCCACTTT. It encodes CAWRIAGDSLGSPLHF.

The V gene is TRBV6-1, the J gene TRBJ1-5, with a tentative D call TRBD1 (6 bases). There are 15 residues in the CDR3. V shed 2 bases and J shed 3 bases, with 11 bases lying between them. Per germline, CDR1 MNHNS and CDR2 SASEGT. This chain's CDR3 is CASSERNRVNQPQHF. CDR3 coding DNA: TGTGCCAGCAGTGAAAGGAACAGGGTCAATCAGCCCCAGCATTTT.

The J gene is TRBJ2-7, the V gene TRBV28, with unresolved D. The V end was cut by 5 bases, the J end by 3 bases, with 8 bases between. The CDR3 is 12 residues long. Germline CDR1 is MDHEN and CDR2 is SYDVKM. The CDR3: CASSRSGYEQYF. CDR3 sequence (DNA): TGTGCCAGCAGTAGGTCGGGCTACGAGCAGTACTTC.

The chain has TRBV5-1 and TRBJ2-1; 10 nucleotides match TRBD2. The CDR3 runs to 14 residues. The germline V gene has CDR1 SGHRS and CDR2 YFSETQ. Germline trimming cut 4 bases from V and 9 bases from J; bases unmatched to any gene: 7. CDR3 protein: CASSAGTSVGEQFF. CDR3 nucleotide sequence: TGCGCCAGCAGCGCCGGGACTAGCGTGGGTGAGCAGTTCTTC.

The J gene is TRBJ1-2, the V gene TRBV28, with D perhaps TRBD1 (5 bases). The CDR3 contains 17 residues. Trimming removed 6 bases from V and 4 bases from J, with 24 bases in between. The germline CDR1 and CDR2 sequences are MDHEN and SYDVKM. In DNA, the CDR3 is TGTGCCAGCAGCCTAGGGCCGTTCCAGGGATCCCTCTATGGCTACACCTTC. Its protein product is CASSLGPFQGSLYGYTF.

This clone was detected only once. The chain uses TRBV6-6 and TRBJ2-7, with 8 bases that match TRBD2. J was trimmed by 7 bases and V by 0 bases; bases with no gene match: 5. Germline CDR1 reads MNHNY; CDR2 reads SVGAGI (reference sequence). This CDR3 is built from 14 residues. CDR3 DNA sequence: TGTGCCAGCAGTTACTCCGGGGGGGCGGGTGAGCAGTACTTC. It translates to CASSYSGGAGEQYF.

The CDR3 region is CASSSGQGSFYEQYF. The CDR3 region has the DNA TGCGCCAGCAGCTCCGGACAGGGTAGTTTCTACGAGCAGTACTTC. The J gene is TRBJ2-7, the V gene TRBV5-1; the match to TRBD1 covers 8 bases. CDR1 is SGHRS, CDR2 YFSETQ, per germline. V lost 3 bases to trimming and J lost 3 bases; unmatched junction nucleotides: 8. The CDR3 totals 15 residues.

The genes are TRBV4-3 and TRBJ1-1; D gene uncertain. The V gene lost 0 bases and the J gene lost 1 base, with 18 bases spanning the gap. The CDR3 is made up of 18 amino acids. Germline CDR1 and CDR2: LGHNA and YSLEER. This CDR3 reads CASSQEGEYSGRNTEAFF. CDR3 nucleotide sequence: TGCGCCAGCAGCCAAGAAGGAGAGTACAGCGGTAGGAACACTGAAGCTTTCTTT.

The CDR3 nucleotides read TGCGCCAGCAGCTTGCGGCGCGGGAGGGCCCAGAATGAGCAGTTCTTC. Translation: CASSLRRGRAQNEQFF. The rearrangement joins TRBV5-1 to TRBJ2-1; 9 nucleotides match TRBD2. With 1 base clipped from V and 7 bases from J, the junction kept 9 bases outside the gene matches. CDR3 length equals 16 residues. From germline, CDR1 is SGHRS and CDR2 YFSETQ.

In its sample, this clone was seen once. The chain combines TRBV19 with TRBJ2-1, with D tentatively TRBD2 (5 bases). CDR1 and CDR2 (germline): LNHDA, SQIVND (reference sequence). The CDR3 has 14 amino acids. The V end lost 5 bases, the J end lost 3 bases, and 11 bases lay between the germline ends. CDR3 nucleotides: TGTGCCAGTAGTGTTGGACTCCGCTACAATGAGCAGTTCTTC. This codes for CASSVGLRYNEQFF.

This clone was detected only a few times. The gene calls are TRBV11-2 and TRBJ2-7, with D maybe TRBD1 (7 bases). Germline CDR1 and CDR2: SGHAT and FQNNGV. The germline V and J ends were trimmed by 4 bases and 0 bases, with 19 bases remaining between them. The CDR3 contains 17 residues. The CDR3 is CASSSLQGGASSYEQYF. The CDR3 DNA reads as TGTGCCAGCAGCTCCCTGCAGGGGGGCGCGAGCTCCTACGAGCAGTACTTC. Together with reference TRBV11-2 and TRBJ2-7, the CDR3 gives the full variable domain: EAGVAQSPRYKIIEKRQSVAFWCNPISGHATLYWYQQILGQGPKLLIQFQNNGVVDDSQLPKDRFSAERLKGVDSTLKIQPAKLEDSAVYLCASSSLQGGASSYEQYFGPGTRLTVT.

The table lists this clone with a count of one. The CDR3 nucleotides are TGTGCCACCAGCTCCCATCTACGGGAGGGGAGGGCCGGGGAGCTGTTTTTT. Its translation is CATSSHLREGRAGELFF. V is TRBV24-1 and J is TRBJ2-2, with TRBD2 matching over 8 bases. V shed 7 bases and J 6 bases; nucleotides not matched to a gene: 15. This CDR3 is built from 17 residues. Germline CDR1 and CDR2: KGHDR and SFDVKD.

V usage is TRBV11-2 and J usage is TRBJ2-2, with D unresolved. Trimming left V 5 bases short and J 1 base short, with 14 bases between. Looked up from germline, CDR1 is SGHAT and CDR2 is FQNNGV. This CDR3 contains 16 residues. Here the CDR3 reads CASSLRLNLNTGELFF. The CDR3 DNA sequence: TGTGCCAGCAGCCTGAGACTGAACCTGAACACCGGGGAGCTGTTTTTT.

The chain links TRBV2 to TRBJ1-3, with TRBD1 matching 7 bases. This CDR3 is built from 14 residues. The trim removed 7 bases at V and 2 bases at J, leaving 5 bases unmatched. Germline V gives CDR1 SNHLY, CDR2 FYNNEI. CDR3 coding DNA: TGTGCCAGCAAGGAGGGGGCTACTGGAAACACCATATATTTT. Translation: CASKEGATGNTIYF.